A selection of T cell receptor beta chains follows, all from one sample in a study of blood T cell repertoires in COVID-19. Measured with immunoSEQ multiplex PCR; TCRdb has only the in-frame clones, and not every one. The sample shows 250,000 to 350,000 clones, about 91% of them seen only once. The sequencing sample was made of peripheral blood. The origin of the receptors is a woman aged 55-70 years with acute or convalescent COVID-19. CDR3s include the opening cysteine and the closing phenylalanine or tryptophan. Each record gives: D gene, clone size, J gene, V gene, CDR3 DNA, CDR3 protein. D genes are given only for firm matches. Clone size is given for some rows only: seen once, a few or many times, or a class if the clone is expanded.

>-|-|TRBJ2-1|TRBV19
TGTGCCAGTAGTAGGGGGGGGCTCTACAATGAGCAGTTCTTC
CASSRGGLYNEQFF
>TRBD1|-|TRBJ1-1|TRBV4-1
TGCGCCAGCAGCCAAGAAGGACAGGCCCGAACTGAAGCTTTCTTT
CASSQEGQARTEAFF
>-|-|TRBJ2-2|TRBV28
TGTGCCAGCAGGAGGCAGGGGAACACCGGGGAGCTGTTTTTT
CASRRQGNTGELFF
>-|once|TRBJ1-2|TRBV19
TGTGCCAGTAGTATTCAGGGAACACAAGCCTATGGCTACACCTTC
CASSIQGTQAYGYTF
>-|-|TRBJ2-1|TRBV6-4
TGTGCCAGCAGTGAAAGTTTGGCCCTTTACAATGAGCAGTTCTTC
CASSESLALYNEQFF
>TRBD2|-|TRBJ2-1|TRBV7-9
TGTGCCAGCAGCCCCCCGGGACTAGCGGGATACAATGAGCAGTTCTTC
CASSPPGLAGYNEQFF
>-|-|TRBJ2-1|TRBV27
TGTGCCAGCAGTTCGGGGGAGCGGTCGGGTGAGCAGTTCTTC
CASSSGERSGEQFF
>-|-|TRBJ2-1|TRBV11-2
TGTGCCAGCAGCTTGTTCGCGGGCCTAGAGCAGTTCTTC
CASSLFAGLEQFF
>TRBD1|few|TRBJ1-1|TRBV3-1/TRBV3-2
TGTGCCAGCAGCCAAGGGGGGACAGGGGGCAGGACTGAAGCTTTCTTT
CASSQGGTGGRTEAFF
>-|-|TRBJ1-1|TRBV7-9
TGTGCCAGCAGACCCCGGGAGAACACTGAAGCTTTCTTT
CASRPRENTEAFF
>-|-|TRBJ2-3|TRBV10-3
TGTGCCATCAGTGAGGTCGAGAAGAGCACAGATACGCAGTATTTT
CAISEVEKSTDTQYF
>-|-|TRBJ1-1|TRBV6-2/TRBV6-3
TGTGCCAGCAGTTACGGGAGGGGGGGGAACACTGAAGCTTTCTTT
CASSYGRGGNTEAFF
>TRBD2|once|TRBJ2-3|TRBV9
TGTGCCAGCAGCGCCGAGAGATGGACTAGCGGGAGGGGGCGTAGGGATACGCAGTATTTT
CASSAERWTSGRGRRDTQYF
>-|-|TRBJ1-6|TRBV5-5
TGTGCCAGCAGCCCGTGGGCAGGGAATGTTTCACCCCTCCACTTT
CASSPWAGNVSPLHF
>TRBD2|-|TRBJ2-7|TRBV24-1
TGTGCCACCAGTGGCCCCCAGGGCGGGGGGCAGTACTTC
CATSGPQGGGQYF
>-|once|TRBJ2-5|TRBV6-5
TGTGCCAGCAGTTACGAGCAGGGCCAAGAGACCCAGTACTTC
CASSYEQGQETQYF
>-|-|TRBJ1-6|TRBV9
TGTGCCAGCAGCGTAGCTGACTCCCTGGGTTCACCCCTCCACTTT
CASSVADSLGSPLHF
>-|-|TRBJ1-1|TRBV30
TGTGCCTGGAGTCCCCAGGTGGAAGCTTTCTTT
CAWSPQVEAFF
>-|-|TRBJ2-5|TRBV29-1
TGCAGCGTTGTTAGTCGCGGACAAGAGACCCAGTACTTC
CSVVSRGQETQYF
>-|-|TRBJ2-7|TRBV7-2
TGTGCCAGCAGCTTCGCCGCGGGCGGGACCTACGAGCAGTACTTC
CASSFAAGGTYEQYF
>TRBD2|-|TRBJ2-1|TRBV19
TGTGCCAGTAGTCCGGGGGGTAGCGGGAGGAGTAGGGCCTACAATGAGCAGTTCTTC
CASSPGGSGRSRAYNEQFF
>TRBD1|-|TRBJ2-1|TRBV6-1
TGTGCCAGCAGTGACCAGGGGGCGCCCTACAATGAGCAGTTCTTC
CASSDQGAPYNEQFF